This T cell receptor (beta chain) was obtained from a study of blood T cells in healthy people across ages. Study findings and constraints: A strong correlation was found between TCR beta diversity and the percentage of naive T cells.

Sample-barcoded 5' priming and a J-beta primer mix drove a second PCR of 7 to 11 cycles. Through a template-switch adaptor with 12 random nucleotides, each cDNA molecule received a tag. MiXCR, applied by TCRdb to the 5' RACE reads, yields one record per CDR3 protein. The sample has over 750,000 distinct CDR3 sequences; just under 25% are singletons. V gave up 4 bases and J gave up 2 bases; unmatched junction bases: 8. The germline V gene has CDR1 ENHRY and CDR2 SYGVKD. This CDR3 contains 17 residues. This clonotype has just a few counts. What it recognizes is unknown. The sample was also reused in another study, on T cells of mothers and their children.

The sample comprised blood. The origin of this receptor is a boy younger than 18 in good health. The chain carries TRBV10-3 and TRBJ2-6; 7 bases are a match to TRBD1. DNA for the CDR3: TGTGCCATCAGTGCCGTTTCCGGACAGGCTGGGGCCAACGTCCTGACTTTC. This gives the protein CAISAVSGQAGANVLTF.